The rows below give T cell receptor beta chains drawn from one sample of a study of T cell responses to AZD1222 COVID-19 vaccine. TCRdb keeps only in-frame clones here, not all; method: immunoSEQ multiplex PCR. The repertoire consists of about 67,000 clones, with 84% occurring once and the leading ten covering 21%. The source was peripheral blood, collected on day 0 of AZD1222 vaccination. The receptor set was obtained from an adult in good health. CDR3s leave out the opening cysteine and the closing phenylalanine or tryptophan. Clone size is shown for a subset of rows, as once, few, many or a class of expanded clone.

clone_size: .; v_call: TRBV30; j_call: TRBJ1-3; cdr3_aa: AWRGRGASGNTIY
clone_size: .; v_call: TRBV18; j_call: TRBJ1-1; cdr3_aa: ASSPRTAEAF
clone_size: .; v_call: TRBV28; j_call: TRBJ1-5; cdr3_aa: ASSLWDRDQPQH
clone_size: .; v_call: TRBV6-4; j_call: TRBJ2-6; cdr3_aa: ASSQDFYSSGANVLT
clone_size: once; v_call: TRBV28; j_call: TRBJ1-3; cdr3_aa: ASSLENTIY
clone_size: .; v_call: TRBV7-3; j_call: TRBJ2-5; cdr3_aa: ASSYTGRGETQY
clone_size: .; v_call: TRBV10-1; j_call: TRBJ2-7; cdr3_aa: ASSEQGDEQY
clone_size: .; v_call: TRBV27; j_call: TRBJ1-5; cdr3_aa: ASSLGHGGQPQH
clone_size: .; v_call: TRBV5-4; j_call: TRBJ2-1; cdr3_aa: ASSLYGQQKWGWQF
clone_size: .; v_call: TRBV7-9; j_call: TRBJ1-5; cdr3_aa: ASSWTGGDQPQH
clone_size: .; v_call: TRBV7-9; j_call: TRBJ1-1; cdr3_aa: ASRSGAVAEAF
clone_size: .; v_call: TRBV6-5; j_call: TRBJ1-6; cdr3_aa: ASSLGGQRHSPLH
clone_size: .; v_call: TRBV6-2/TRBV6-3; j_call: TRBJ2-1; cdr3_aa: ASSYRRSDYNEQF
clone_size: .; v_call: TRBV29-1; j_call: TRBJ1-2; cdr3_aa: SVFDSSNYGYT
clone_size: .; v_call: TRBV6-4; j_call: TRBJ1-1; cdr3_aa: ASSDRGFNTEAF
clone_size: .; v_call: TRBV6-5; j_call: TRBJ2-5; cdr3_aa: ASSRTGTETQY
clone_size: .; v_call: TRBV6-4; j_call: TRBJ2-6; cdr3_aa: ASSELASGANVLT
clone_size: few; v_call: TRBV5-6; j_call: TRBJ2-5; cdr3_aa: ASETGGRETQY
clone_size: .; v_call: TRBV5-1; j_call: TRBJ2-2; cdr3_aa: ASSPGVATGELF
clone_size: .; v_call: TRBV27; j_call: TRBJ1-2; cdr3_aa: ASSLTQGGGYT
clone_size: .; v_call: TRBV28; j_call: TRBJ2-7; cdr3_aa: ASSFIRDRGSDEQY
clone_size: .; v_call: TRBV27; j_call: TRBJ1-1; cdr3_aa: ASRTGRNTEAF
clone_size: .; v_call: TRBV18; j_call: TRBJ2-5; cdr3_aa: ASSPGQRETQY
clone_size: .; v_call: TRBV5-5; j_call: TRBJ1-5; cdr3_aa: ASSLVGDGAGSNQPQH
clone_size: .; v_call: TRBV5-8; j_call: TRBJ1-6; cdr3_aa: ASSFESSYNSPLH
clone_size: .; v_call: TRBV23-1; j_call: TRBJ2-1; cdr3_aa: ASSQRGRGPYNEQF
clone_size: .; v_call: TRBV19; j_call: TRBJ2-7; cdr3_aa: ASSIGQGGYEQY
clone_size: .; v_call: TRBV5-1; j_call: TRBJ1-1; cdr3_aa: ASSFTRENTEAF
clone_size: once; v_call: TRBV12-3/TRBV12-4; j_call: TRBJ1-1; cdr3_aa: ASTTGTGPEAF